This entry lists 27 T cell receptor beta chains sequenced from one sample in a study of blood T cell repertoires in COVID-19. Profiled with immunoSEQ multiplex PCR; TCRdb holds only in-frame clones, not every one. The data contain 540,000 or so clones, roughly nine tenths of them seen just once; the ten biggest clones take up about 8.2%. The sequenced material came from peripheral blood. The receptors derive from a woman between 50 and 59 years old with COVID-19, enrolled during active disease.

The chain links TRBV11-2 to TRBJ2-3, with D uncertain. Trimming removed 3 bases at V and 4 bases at J, with 5 bases between. CDR1 and CDR2 from the germline V gene are SGHAT and FQNNGV. The CDR3 sequence is 12 residues long. In nucleotides, the CDR3 is TGTGCCAGCAGCTTCCATGCAGATACGCAGTATTTT. As protein: CASSFHADTQYF.

This clone occurred a few times. The rearrangement joins TRBV29-1 to TRBJ1-2; 7 bases fit TRBD1. The junction had 13 bases not matched to a gene; V was cut back by 4 bases and J by 2 bases. Germline loops: CDR1 SQVTM, CDR2 ANQGSEA. The CDR3 is made up of 16 amino acids. The CDR3 reads CSVGTGEWDPNYGYTF. As DNA, the CDR3 is TGCAGCGTTGGAACAGGGGAGTGGGATCCAAACTATGGCTACACCTTC.

This clone was seen just once. V is TRBV21-1 and J is TRBJ2-1; TRBD1 is the table's D call and was not checked against the DNA. TRBV21-1 is a listed pseudogene. This CDR3 is built from 14 residues. CDR3 residues: CASSKETGGNEQFF. CDR3 in DNA: TGTGCCAGCAGCAAAGAAACAGGGGGGAATGAGCAGTTCTTC.

The chain is built from TRBV7-9 and TRBJ1-6; 7 bases line up with TRBD1. Trimming took 5 bases from V and 9 from J; bases not matched to a gene: 10. This CDR3 is built from 15 residues. From germline, CDR1 is SEHNR and CDR2 FQNEAQ (reference sequence). The CDR3 nucleotides read TGTGCCAGCAGCAATGACAGGGTTGTTGGTTCACCCCTCCACTTT. This gives the protein CASSNDRVVGSPLHF. The full variable domain, its missing parts supplied by reference TRBV7-9 and TRBJ1-6, is DTGVSQNPRHKITKRGQNVTFRCDPISEHNRLYWYRQTLGQGPEFLTYFQNEAQLEKSRLLSDRFSAERPKGSFSTLEIQRTEQGDSAMYLCASSNDRVVGSPLHFGNGTRLTVT.

This sequence joins TRBV7-9 and TRBJ1-2, with no clear D. The CDR3 loop spans 13 amino acids. Germline CDR1 and CDR2: SEHNR and FQNEAQ (reference sequence). V lost 3 bases and J 2 bases, leaving 7 bases between the germline ends. The CDR3 is CASSLSRNYGYTF. The CDR3 bases are TGTGCCAGCAGCTTGTCCCGGAACTATGGCTACACCTTC.

The genes are TRBV19 and TRBJ1-1; 7 bases align to TRBD1. Germline V gene data show CDR1 as LNHDA and CDR2 as SQIVND (reference sequence). V trimming: 10 bases; J trimming: 4 bases; junction bases outside the gene matches: 12. The CDR3 is made up of 14 amino acids. DNA for the CDR3: TGTGCCATCCGAGAAGGACAGGAAGTCACTGAAGCTTTCTTT. This sequence encodes CAIREGQEVTEAFF.

CDR3 region: CASSLKRGGLAASYEQYF. The CDR3 bases are TGTGCCAGCAGCTTAAAGCGAGGAGGACTAGCGGCGTCCTACGAGCAGTACTTC. This sequence joins TRBV11-2 and TRBJ2-7; 10 positions match TRBD2. The trim removed 2 bases at V and 1 base at J, leaving 11 bases unmatched. The CDR3 is made up of 18 amino acids. Germline V CDR1 and CDR2: SGHAT, FQNNGV.

The chain joins TRBV5-8 to TRBJ1-2; 8 nucleotides line up with TRBD1. The CDR3 runs 16 residues. Trimming cost V 3 bases and J 2 bases; bases outside gene matches: 9. The V gene's germline CDR1 is SGHTS and CDR2 YDEGEE. For the CDR3, the DNA is TGTGCCAGCAGCTCCCTTCAGGGACAGGCCAACTATGGCTACACCTTC. Translation: CASSSLQGQANYGYTF.

The chain carries TRBV6-5 and TRBJ1-5, with 7 bases identical to TRBD1. Germline V CDR1 and CDR2: MNHEY, SVGAGI. V lost 5 bases, J lost 4 bases, and 2 bases stayed unmatched. The CDR3 has 13 amino acids. The CDR3, as DNA: TGTGCCAGCAGTCCGACAGGGAATCAGCCCCAGCATTTT. Protein: CASSPTGNQPQHF.

For this clone: The sample contains more than one DNA sequence encoding this CDR3. The rearrangement links TRBV5-1 to TRBJ2-7; TRBD2 matches 7 bases. CDR1 is SGHRS and CDR2 is YFSETQ in the germline V gene. This CDR3 is built from 14 residues. V shed 1 base and J 0 bases; nucleotides not matched to a gene: 1. The chain's CDR3 is CASSLSGGSYEQYF. CDR3 in DNA: TGCGCCAGCAGCTTGTCGGGGGGCTCCTACGAGCAGTACTTC.

This clone has only a few counts. The chain couples TRBV6-6 to TRBJ2-7; 8 nucleotides line up with TRBD2. Trimming took 4 bases from V and 3 from J; bases not matched to a gene: 5. CDR3 size: 14 residues. CDR1 MNHNY and CDR2 SVGAGI come from the germline V gene (reference sequence). This CDR3 is CASSSPGTSYEQYF. As DNA, the CDR3 is TGTGCCAGCAGTTCCCCCGGGACTAGCTACGAGCAGTACTTC.

This rearrangement joins TRBV6-5 to TRBJ2-5; D possibly corresponds to TRBD1 (6 bases). Trimming shortened V by 6 bases and J by 3 bases, and 17 bases separated the two germline ends. Germline values: CDR1 MNHEY, CDR2 SVGAGI. The CDR3 runs to 15 residues. CDR3: CASRPGGTKKETQYF. CDR3 nucleotides: TGTGCCAGCAGGCCCGGTGGGACAAAGAAAGAGACCCAGTACTTC.

This chain joins TRBV28 and TRBJ2-7, with TRBD2 matching over 11 bases. The CDR3 length is 19 residues. Germline CDR1 is MDHEN and CDR2 is SYDVKM. The V and J ends lost 5 bases and 3 bases, in that order; junction bases with no gene match: 18. The chain's CDR3 is CASSNPRGTDGTSGYEQYF. The CDR3 DNA follows: TGTGCCAGCAGTAACCCCCGAGGGACAGATGGGACTAGCGGCTACGAGCAGTACTTC.

This chain links TRBV2 with TRBJ1-3; tentative D call: TRBD1 (6 bases). Trimming pared 6 bases from V and 0 bases from J, leaving 15 bases between. The germline V gene has CDR1 SNHLY and CDR2 FYNNEI. This CDR3 contains 16 residues. The CDR3 is CASSYTRGSSGNTIYF. DNA of the CDR3: TGTGCCAGCAGCTACACCAGGGGATCCTCTGGAAACACCATATATTTT.

The rearrangement links TRBV6-1 to TRBJ1-1; D is unresolved. V was cut by 1 base and J by 4 bases, with 7 bases left in between. Per the germline V gene, CDR1 is MNHNS and CDR2 is SASEGT. This CDR3 region has 13 residues. The DNA of the CDR3 is TGTGCCAGCAGTGAAGGGCTAGGCACTGAAGCTTTCTTT. Protein product: CASSEGLGTEAFF.

The chain carries TRBV6-2 or TRBV6-3 and TRBJ1-2; 7 bases match TRBD1. Germline V gives CDR1 MNHEY, CDR2 SVGEGT. Trimming removed 4 bases from V and 4 bases from J; junction bases left unmatched: 3. The CDR3 has 13 amino acids. CDR3 amino acids: CASSLQGIYGYTF. The CDR3 DNA reads as TGTGCCAGCAGTTTACAGGGGATCTATGGCTACACCTTC.

This chain links TRBV7-2 with TRBJ1-1, with D possibly matching TRBD1 (5 bases). The CDR3 is made up of 13 amino acids. V lost 7 bases and J 9 bases, leaving 18 bases between the germline ends. Germline CDR1 reads SGHTA; CDR2 reads FQGNSA. The DNA of the CDR3 is TGTGCCAGCACCAACCGGGGGGTATCGCAAGCTTTCTTT. This gives the protein CASTNRGVSQAFF.

This chain joins TRBV23-1 and TRBJ1-2; tentative D call: TRBD1 (5 bases). TRBV23-1 belongs to the ORF category, with a function that is uncertain. Trimming pared 8 bases from V and 3 bases from J, leaving 19 bases between. The CDR3 is 15 residues long. DNA of the CDR3: TGCGCCAGCGGGGCTAGGTCGGGAGCTCACTATGGCTACACCTTC. Translation gives CASGARSGAHYGYTF.

The CDR3, as DNA: TGTGCCACCAGTGATTCATCTCCGACTAGCGGGGGCACAGATACGCAGTATTTT. Encoded protein: CATSDSSPTSGGTDTQYF. The chain links TRBV24-1 to TRBJ2-3, with 11 bases lining up with TRBD2. V was clipped by 2 bases and J by 1 base; unmatched bases: 7. Germline lookup yields CDR1 KGHDR and CDR2 SFDVKD. The CDR3 spans 18 residues.

J is TRBJ1-4 and V is TRBV30, with unresolved D. The CDR3 contains 15 residues. Germline lookup yields CDR1 GTSNPN and CDR2 SVGIG (reference sequence). The V and J ends lost 7 bases and 8 bases respectively, with 23 bases between them. The CDR3: CAYSPPGPGKEKLFF. The CDR3 nucleotides read TGTGCCTATTCTCCCCCGGGCCCCGGGAAGGAAAAACTGTTTTTT.

The table lists this clone with a count of one. The V call is TRBV6-5, the J call TRBJ1-2, with 7 nucleotides matching TRBD1. Germline V gives CDR1 MNHEY, CDR2 SVGAGI. V was pared by 6 bases and J by 5 bases, with 12 bases of the junction left unmatched. The CDR3 spans 15 residues. The CDR3: CASRQTGDGIYGYTF. CDR3 DNA sequence: TGTGCCAGCAGGCAAACAGGGGATGGGATATATGGCTACACCTTC.

The chain carries TRBV3-1 (or the pseudogene TRBV3-2) and TRBJ2-7; D is possibly TRBD2 (6 bases). CDR1 LGHDT and CDR2 YNNKEL come from the germline V gene (reference sequence). This CDR3 spans 14 amino acids. Trimming pared 0 bases from V and 2 bases from J, leaving 8 bases between. The CDR3 nucleotides are TGTGCCAGCAGCCAAGATGCGGGGCCCTACGAGCAGTACTTC. Its translation is CASSQDAGPYEQYF.

The chain carries TRBV30 and TRBJ1-1; D gene unclear. CDR1 GTSNPN and CDR2 SVGIG come from the germline V gene (reference sequence). The CDR3 is made up of 14 amino acids. V gave up 4 bases and J gave up 6 bases, with 18 bases separating them. The CDR3 loop is CAWTYGPRKSEAFF. The CDR3, as DNA: TGTGCCTGGACCTACGGCCCTAGGAAATCTGAAGCTTTCTTT.

This clone has just one count. The chain combines TRBV10-3 with TRBJ2-7; D unclear. The CDR3 totals 12 residues. V lost 0 bases to trimming and J lost 7 bases, with 7 bases between them. Germline lookup yields CDR1 ENHRY and CDR2 SYGVKD. CDR3 sequence (DNA): TGTGCCATCAGTGAGTCGACGAGGGAGCAGTACTTC. Protein sequence: CAISESTREQYF.

The chain employs TRBV15 and TRBJ2-7, with a weak D call TRBD1 (5 bases). Germline assignment: CDR1 LNHNV and CDR2 YYDKDF (reference sequence). The V end was cut by 3 bases, the J end by 2 bases, with 11 bases between. The CDR3 has 14 amino acids. CDR3 sequence reads: CATSRRQSPYEQYF. For the CDR3, the DNA is TGTGCCACCAGCAGGAGACAGAGTCCCTACGAGCAGTACTTC.

The genes are TRBV5-1 and TRBJ1-6, with D possibly TRBD1 on 6 matching bases. The length of the CDR3 is 15 residues. Trimming cost V 1 base and J 5 bases, with 10 bases left between them. Germline V gene lookup returns CDR1 SGHRS and CDR2 YFSETQ. DNA for the CDR3: TGCGCCAGCAGCTTGTTTCCAGGGGATAATTCACCCCTCCACTTT. Translated, it gives CASSLFPGDNSPLHF.

The V call is TRBV11-2, the J call TRBJ2-7; 8 positions match TRBD1. The junction had 4 bases not matched to a gene; V was cut back by 6 bases and J by 3 bases. Germline V lookup: CDR1 SGHAT, CDR2 FQNNGV. The CDR3 runs 13 residues. The CDR3 DNA follows: TGTGCCAGCAGAAACAGGGGGGTCTACGAGCAGTACTTC. This gives the protein CASRNRGVYEQYF. The variable domain in full, with the rest retrieved from reference TRBV11-2 and TRBJ2-7, is EAGVAQSPRYKIIEKRQSVAFWCNPISGHATLYWYQQILGQGPKLLIQFQNNGVVDDSQLPKDRFSAERLKGVDSTLKIQPAKLEDSAVYLCASRNRGVYEQYFGPGTRLTVT.